This T cell receptor (beta chain) was retrieved from a study of blood T cell repertoires in COVID-19. For the study at large: Sources were T cells, B-cell-depleted T cells, or PBMCs; the material itself was cDNA or gDNA.

Per the original data handling: Reference gene primer amplification yielded estimated nucleated cell counts. Some clones are missing from TCRdb's copy, which holds only in-frame ones; the method was immunoSEQ multiplex PCR. The DNA was the basis for D and trimming; V, J and clone size are from that table. This sample carries 140,000 to 150,000 clones, 80% to 90% of them seen once, and the ten largest clones take about 9.4%. The sequencing sample was made of peripheral blood. The receptor was derived from a man between 60 and 70 years old with active or convalescent COVID-19.

CDR3 in DNA: TGCGCCAGCAGCCCATCCGCCCCAGGATTCAACACTGAAGCTTTCTTT. Translation: CASSPSAPGFNTEAFF. V and J are TRBV5-1 and TRBJ1-1; D unresolved. This CDR3 comprises 16 residues. Trimming removed 4 bases from V and 2 bases from J, with 18 bases in between. Germline V lookup: CDR1 SGHRS, CDR2 YFSETQ.